Given below is one T cell receptor beta chain in context. Unmatched junction bases numbered 10, after V lost 6 bases and J lost 7 bases. The CDR3 consists of 15 residues. Per germline, CDR1 MNHEY and CDR2 SVGAGI. The sample belongs to a study of blood T cell repertoires in COVID-19. Study-level information: PBMCs, B-cell-depleted T cells, or T cells were the source of the cDNA or gDNA that made up the material.

Original methodology: By means of reference gene primer amplification, nucleated cell counts were estimated. Some clones are missing from TCRdb's copy, which holds only in-frame ones; the method was immunoSEQ multiplex PCR. Clone size and the V and J calls come from that table; the DNA yielded D and trimming. This table holds around 150,000 clones, more than 60% found once. The sequence came from a man in his sixties or seventies with acute or convalescent COVID-19. The specimen sequenced was peripheral blood. V and J are TRBV6-5 and TRBJ1-4, with 8 positions matching TRBD1. The CDR3 region has the DNA TGTGCCAGCAGCGCCATCGGGACAGGTCGTGAAAAACTGTTTTTT. Translated, it gives CASSAIGTGREKLFF.